These T cell receptor beta chains were read from a single sample in a study of blood T cell repertoires in COVID-19. The table came from immunoSEQ multiplex PCR; TCRdb's copy has only in-frame clones and leaves some out. The sample includes over 250,000 clones, roughly 90% of them seen just once. Sequencing was carried out using peripheral blood. All receptors come from a man in his fifties or sixties with acute or convalescent COVID-19. CDR3s include the opening cysteine and the closing phenylalanine or tryptophan. A D gene is named only where the DNA matches it firmly. Expanded clones get a size class; other rows say once, few or many, or leave the size out.

d_gene	j_gene	abundance	v_gene	CDR3aa	CDR3nt
TRBD1	TRBJ2-7	.	TRBV5-1	CASSFDRGTYEQYF	TGCGCCAGCAGCTTCGACAGGGGCACCTACGAGCAGTACTTC
TRBD2	TRBJ2-1	.	TRBV6-5	CASSWTSGGNYNEQFF	TGTGCCAGCAGTTGGACTAGCGGGGGGAATTACAATGAGCAGTTCTTC
.	TRBJ2-7	.	TRBV9	CASSVDRNSYEQYF	TGTGCCAGCAGCGTCGACAGGAACTCCTACGAGCAGTACTTC
.	TRBJ1-1	.	TRBV7-8	CASSWRLGNTEAFF	TGTGCCAGCAGCTGGCGGCTCGGAAACACTGAAGCTTTCTTT
.	TRBJ1-5	.	TRBV19	CASSIRGGGNQPQHF	TGTGCCAGTAGTATACGGGGGGGTGGCAATCAGCCCCAGCATTTT
.	TRBJ2-2	.	TRBV7-3	CASSLIGGDGTGELFF	TGTGCCAGCAGCTTAATCGGCGGGGACGGCACCGGGGAGCTGTTTTTT
TRBD1	TRBJ2-7	.	TRBV14	CASSQLNEWDRASYEQYF	TGTGCCAGCAGCCAACTGAATGAGTGGGACAGGGCTTCCTACGAGCAGTACTTC
.	TRBJ2-3	once	TRBV6-6	CASSPSIAADTQYF	TGTGCCAGCAGCCCCAGCATCGCGGCAGATACGCAGTATTTT
TRBD1	TRBJ1-5	.	TRBV6-5	CASTPGTVNNQPQHF	TGTGCCAGCACCCCCGGGACAGTTAACAATCAGCCCCAGCATTTT
TRBD1	TRBJ1-1	.	TRBV10-3	CAISDDRGLVNTEAFF	TGTGCCATCAGTGATGACAGGGGGCTTGTGAACACTGAAGCTTTCTTT
TRBD1	TRBJ1-5	.	TRBV19	CASSTTTGEMQPQHF	TGTGCCAGTAGTACAACCACAGGGGAAATGCAGCCCCAGCATTTT
TRBD1	TRBJ1-4	.	TRBV11-2	CASSLGTGNEKLFF	TGTGCCAGCAGTCTCGGGACAGGGAATGAAAAACTGTTTTTT
.	TRBJ2-5	.	TRBV27	CASRPGQNPVETQYF	TGTGCCAGCAGACCCGGACAGAACCCAGTGGAGACCCAGTACTTC
.	TRBJ1-4	.	TRBV19	CASSIVEAGDEKLFF	TGTGCCAGTAGTATAGTAGAAGCAGGGGATGAAAAACTGTTTTTT
.	TRBJ1-1	once	TRBV30	CAWRTPGGAGEAFF	TGTGCCTGGAGGACCCCCGGGGGGGCCGGTGAAGCTTTCTTT
TRBD2	TRBJ2-7	once	TRBV5-5	CASRQGTSGGTYEQYF	TGTGCCAGCAGACAAGGGACTAGCGGGGGGACCTACGAGCAGTACTTC
.	TRBJ2-3	once	TRBV7-3	CASSSGLVTDTQYF	TGTGCCAGCAGCTCGGGACTTGTCACAGATACGCAGTATTTT
.	TRBJ2-7	.	TRBV13	CASSPATYEQYF	TGTGCCAGCAGCCCCGCGACCTACGAGCAGTACTTC
.	TRBJ1-6	.	TRBV6-5	CASSPRGRPLHF	TGTGCCAGCAGTCCCCGGGGGAGACCCCTCCACTTT
TRBD1	TRBJ1-6	once	TRBV14	CASSQGIRGLGYNSPLHF	TGTGCCAGCAGCCAAGGTATAAGGGGGCTGGGGTATAATTCACCCCTCCACTTT
TRBD1	TRBJ2-3	.	TRBV7-3	CASSVTGMDTQYF	TGTGCCAGCAGCGTGACAGGGATGGATACGCAGTATTTT
.	TRBJ2-7	once	TRBV19	CASSIFDREAYEQYF	TGTGCCAGTAGTATATTCGACAGGGAGGCCTACGAGCAGTACTTC
.	TRBJ2-7	.	TRBV4-1	CASSQAETVLYEQYF	TGCGCCAGCAGCCAAGCCGAGACAGTTCTCTACGAGCAGTACTTC
.	TRBJ1-1	once	TRBV10-3	CAYNWEGPNTEAFF	TGTGCCTACAACTGGGAGGGCCCGAACACTGAAGCTTTCTTT
.	TRBJ1-1	.	TRBV6-1	CASSEHTANTEAFF	TGTGCCAGCAGTGAACACACCGCCAACACTGAAGCTTTCTTT
.	TRBJ2-3	.	TRBV30	CAWSAGSSTDTQYF	TGTGCCTGGAGTGCGGGGAGTAGCACAGATACGCAGTATTTT
TRBD1	TRBJ1-2	.	TRBV19	CASSQGDSNGYTF	TGTGCCAGTAGCCAGGGGGACAGCAATGGCTACACCTTC
TRBD1	TRBJ2-3	.	TRBV25-1	CASSDPGQSTDTQYF	TGTGCCAGCAGCGACCCGGGACAGAGCACAGATACGCAGTATTTT
.	TRBJ1-1	.	TRBV18	CASSPRAGVEAFF	TGTGCCAGCTCCCCGCGGGCAGGGGTGGAAGCTTTCTTT
.	TRBJ2-7	.	TRBV30	CAWSRLTGYDYEQYF	TGTGCCTGGAGTAGATTGACGGGGTACGACTACGAGCAGTACTTC
TRBD1	TRBJ1-1	.	TRBV30	CAWSEQGTTEAFF	TGTGCCTGGAGCGAACAGGGGACCACTGAAGCTTTCTTT